The 9 T cell receptor beta chains in this list originate from one sample, sequenced in a study of post-analysis software for immune sequencing data. Findings of the study overall: In patients, five or six TRBV segments were more frequent than in controls, with TRBV5-6, TRBV5-1 and TRBV20-1 among them.

Unique molecular identifiers had been added to the TCR beta cDNA libraries. TCRdb re-analysed the PCR reads in MiXCR, keeping a single row per CDR3 protein. The sample shows some 700,000 distinct CDR3 sequences, approximately 60% of them seen only once. These receptors' antigens are unknown. The sequencing input was blood. The receptors derive from a girl aged 2 to 9 with multiple sclerosis.

This clonotype was observed a handful of times. V gene TRBV11-2 combines with J gene TRBJ1-6; the D gene is possibly TRBD1 (6 bases). The V and J ends lost 1 base and 7 bases respectively, with 11 bases between them. The CDR3 is 15 residues long. In germline, CDR1 is SGHAT, CDR2 FQNNGV. CDR3 protein: CASSLGGRGNSPLHF. In nucleotides, the CDR3 is TGTGCCAGCAGCTTAGGGGGCAGGGGCAATTCACCCCTCCACTTT.

The genes are TRBV29-1 and TRBJ2-5, with D hard to call. CDR1 and CDR2 (germline): SQVTM, ANQGSEA. This CDR3 is built from 11 residues. The CDR3: CSPRLGETQYF. In nucleotides, the CDR3 is TGCAGTCCGAGACTTGGAGAGACCCAGTACTTC.

The chain carries TRBV5-1 and TRBJ2-7, with D perhaps TRBD1 (5 bases). The ends were cut back, 4 bases at V and 4 bases at J, with 15 bases in the middle. CDR1 and CDR2 from the germline V gene are SGHRS and YFSETQ. This CDR3 spans 14 amino acids. The CDR3: CASSPRTLSYEQYF. The CDR3 DNA sequence: TGCGCCAGCAGCCCGCGGACACTGAGTTACGAGCAGTACTTC.

The chain is built from TRBV5-1 and TRBJ2-1, with 8 bases fitting TRBD2. From germline, CDR1 is SGHRS and CDR2 YFSETQ. The ends lost 3 bases at V and 8 bases at J; junction bases unmatched: 7. This CDR3 has 14 residues. Here the CDR3 reads CASSSAGVSYEQFF. In DNA, the CDR3 is TGCGCCAGCAGCTCAGCGGGAGTGAGCTATGAGCAGTTCTTC.

This clonotype was seen a handful of times. This chain links TRBV6-2 or TRBV6-3 with TRBJ2-7; 10 nucleotides agree with TRBD2. V was clipped by 6 bases and J by 7 bases; unmatched bases: 12. This CDR3 region has 15 residues. Per the germline V gene, CDR1 is MNHEY and CDR2 is SVGEGT. The CDR3 reads CASRTKRGGRLEQYF. CDR3 nucleotide sequence: TGTGCCAGCAGGACGAAGCGGGGGGGCCGCTTAGAGCAGTACTTC.

V gene TRBV7-3 combines with J gene TRBJ2-3, with unresolved D. This CDR3 is built from 14 residues. V was pared by 6 bases and J by 0 bases, with 10 bases between. Germline CDR1 reads SGHTA; CDR2 reads FQGTGA. CDR3 protein: CASRSRDSTDTQYF. CDR3 DNA: TGTGCCAGCAGGAGTCGCGATAGCACAGATACGCAGTATTTT.

This clonotype has only a few counts. As DNA, the CDR3 is TGTGCCAGCAGCCCGAGTCTTGGACAGGGGATCGGTGGCTACACCTTC. Its protein is CASSPSLGQGIGGYTF. The chain joins TRBV7-9 to TRBJ1-2, with TRBD1 matching 9 bases. CDR3 length: 16 amino acids. Germline V gene data show CDR1 as SEHNR and CDR2 as FQNEAQ (reference sequence). V lost 5 bases, J lost 7 bases, and 14 bases stayed unmatched.

This chain connects TRBV7-9 to TRBJ2-1; 9 bases line up with TRBD1. The CDR3 is 16 residues long. CDR1 and CDR2 (germline): SEHNR, FQNEAQ (reference sequence). Losses at the gene ends were 5 bases for V and 5 bases for J; bases not matched to a gene: 10. Here the CDR3 DNA reads TGTGCCAGCAGCGAGGAAGGGACAGGGAGTGACAATGAGCAGTTCTTC. It yields the protein CASSEEGTGSDNEQFF.

The rearrangement links TRBV12-3 or TRBV12-4 to TRBJ2-1, with 13 positions matching TRBD2. The length of the CDR3 is 16 residues. The junction had 10 bases not matched to a gene; V was cut back by 5 bases and J by 9 bases. In DNA, the CDR3 is TGTGCCAGCAGTCGACTACTAGCGGGGGGGACAAGTGAGCAGTTCTTC. Protein product: CASSRLLAGGTSEQFF.